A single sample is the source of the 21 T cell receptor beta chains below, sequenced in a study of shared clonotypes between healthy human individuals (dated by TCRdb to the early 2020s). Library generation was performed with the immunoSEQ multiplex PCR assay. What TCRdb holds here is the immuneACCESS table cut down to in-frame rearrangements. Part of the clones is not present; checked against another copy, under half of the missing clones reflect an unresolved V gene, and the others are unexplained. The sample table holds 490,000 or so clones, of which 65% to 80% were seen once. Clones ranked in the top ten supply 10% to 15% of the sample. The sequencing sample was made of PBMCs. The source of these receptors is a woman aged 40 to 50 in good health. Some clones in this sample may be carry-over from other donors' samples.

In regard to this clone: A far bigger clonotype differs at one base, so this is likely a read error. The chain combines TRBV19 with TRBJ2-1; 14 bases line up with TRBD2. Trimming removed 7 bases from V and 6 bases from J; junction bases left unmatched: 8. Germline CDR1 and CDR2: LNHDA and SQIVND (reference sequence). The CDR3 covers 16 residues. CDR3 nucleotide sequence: TGTGCCAGTACCACGTCGGGACTAGCGGGGGCCAATGAGCAGTTCTTC. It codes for CASTTSGLAGANEQFF.

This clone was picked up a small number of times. The CDR3 DNA is TGTGCCAGCAGTCCGGGACTAGACTACAATGAGCAGTTCTTC. This codes for CASSPGLDYNEQFF. This chain joins TRBV6-4 and TRBJ2-1; 8 bases line up with TRBD2. Germline-derived CDR1 and CDR2 are MRHNA and SNTAGT. The CDR3 sequence is 14 residues long. Trimming cost V 5 bases and J 3 bases; bases outside gene matches: 3.

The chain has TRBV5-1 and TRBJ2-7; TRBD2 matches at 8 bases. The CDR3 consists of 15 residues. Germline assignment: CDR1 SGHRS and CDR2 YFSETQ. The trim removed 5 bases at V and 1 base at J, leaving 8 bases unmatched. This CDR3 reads CASRTTGTRSYEQYF. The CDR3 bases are TGCGCCAGCAGGACAACCGGGACTAGATCCTACGAGCAGTACTTC. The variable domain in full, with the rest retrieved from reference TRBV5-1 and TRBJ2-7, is KAGVTQTPRYLIKTRGQQVTLSCSPISGHRSVSWYQQTPGQGLQFLFEYFSETQRNKGNFPGRFSGRQFSNSRSEMNVSTLELGDSALYLCASRTTGTRSYEQYFGPGTRLTVT.

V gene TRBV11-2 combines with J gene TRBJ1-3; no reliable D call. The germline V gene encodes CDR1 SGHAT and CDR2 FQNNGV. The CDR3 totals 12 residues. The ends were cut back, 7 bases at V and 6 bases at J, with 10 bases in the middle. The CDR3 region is CASNSVVNTIYF. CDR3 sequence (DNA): TGTGCCAGCAACTCAGTAGTAAACACCATATATTTT.

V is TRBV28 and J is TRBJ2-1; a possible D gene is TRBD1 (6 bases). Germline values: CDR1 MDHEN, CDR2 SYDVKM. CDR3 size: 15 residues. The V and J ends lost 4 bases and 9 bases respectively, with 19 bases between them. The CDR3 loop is CASSSLRATGLEQFF. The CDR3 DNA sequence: TGTGCCAGCAGTTCCTTACGGGCCACAGGGCTTGAGCAGTTCTTC.

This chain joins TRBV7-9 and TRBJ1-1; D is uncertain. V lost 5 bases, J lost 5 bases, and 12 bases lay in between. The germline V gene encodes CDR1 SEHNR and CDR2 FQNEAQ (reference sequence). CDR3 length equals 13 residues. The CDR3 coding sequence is TGTGCCAGCAGCACGGGAGGGTGGACTGAAGCTTTCTTT. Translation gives CASSTGGWTEAFF.

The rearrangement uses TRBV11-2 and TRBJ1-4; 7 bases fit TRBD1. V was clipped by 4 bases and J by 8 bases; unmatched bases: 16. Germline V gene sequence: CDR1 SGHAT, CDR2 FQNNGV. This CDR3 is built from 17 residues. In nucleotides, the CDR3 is TGTGCCAGCAGCTCTCCCCGGGGGGCAGGGGGTAACGAAAAACTGTTTTTT. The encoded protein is CASSSPRGAGGNEKLFF.

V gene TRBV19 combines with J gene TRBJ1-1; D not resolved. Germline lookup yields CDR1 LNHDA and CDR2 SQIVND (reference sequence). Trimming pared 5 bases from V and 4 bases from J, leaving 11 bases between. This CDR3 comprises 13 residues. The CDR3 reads CASSPSTLTEAFF. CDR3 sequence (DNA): TGTGCCAGTAGTCCCTCGACACTCACTGAAGCTTTCTTT.

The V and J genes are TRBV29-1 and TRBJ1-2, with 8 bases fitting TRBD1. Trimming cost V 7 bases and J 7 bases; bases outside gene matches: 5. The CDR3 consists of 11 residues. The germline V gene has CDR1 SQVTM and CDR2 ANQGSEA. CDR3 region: CSGTGTGGYTF. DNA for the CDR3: TGCAGCGGGACAGGGACGGGTGGCTACACCTTC.

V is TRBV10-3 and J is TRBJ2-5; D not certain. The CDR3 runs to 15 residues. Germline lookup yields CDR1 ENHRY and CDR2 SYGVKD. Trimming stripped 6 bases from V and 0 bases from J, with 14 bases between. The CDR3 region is CAISPRPLYQETQYF. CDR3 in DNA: TGTGCCATCAGCCCTAGACCCCTGTACCAAGAGACCCAGTACTTC.

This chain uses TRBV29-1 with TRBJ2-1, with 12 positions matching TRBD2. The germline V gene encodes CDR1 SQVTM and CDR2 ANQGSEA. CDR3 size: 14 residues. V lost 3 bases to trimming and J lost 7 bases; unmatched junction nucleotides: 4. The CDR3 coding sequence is TGCAGCGTTGACTGGACTAGCGGGAATAATGAGCAGTTCTTC. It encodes CSVDWTSGNNEQFF.

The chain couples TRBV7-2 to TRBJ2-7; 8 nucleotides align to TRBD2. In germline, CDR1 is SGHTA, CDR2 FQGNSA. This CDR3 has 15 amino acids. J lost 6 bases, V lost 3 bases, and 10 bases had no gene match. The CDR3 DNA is TGTGCCAGCAGCTTCTCTTCGGGAGGGCCAGGCGAGCAGTACTTC. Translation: CASSFSSGGPGEQYF.

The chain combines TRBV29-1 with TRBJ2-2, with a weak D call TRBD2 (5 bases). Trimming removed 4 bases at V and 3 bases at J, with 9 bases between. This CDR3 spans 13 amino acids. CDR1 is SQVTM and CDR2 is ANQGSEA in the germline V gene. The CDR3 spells CSVAPEDTGELFF. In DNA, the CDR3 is TGCAGCGTTGCCCCGGAGGACACCGGGGAGCTGTTTTTT.

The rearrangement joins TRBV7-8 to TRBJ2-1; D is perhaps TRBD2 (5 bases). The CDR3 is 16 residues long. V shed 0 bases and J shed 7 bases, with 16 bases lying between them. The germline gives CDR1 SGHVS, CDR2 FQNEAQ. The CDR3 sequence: CASSLASLPPGNEQFF. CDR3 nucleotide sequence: TGTGCCAGCAGCTTAGCGTCCCTACCCCCGGGGAATGAGCAGTTCTTC.

CDR3 protein: CASSQEQTPSYEQYF. Written as DNA, the CDR3 is TGCGCCAGCAGCCAAGAGCAAACCCCATCTTACGAGCAGTACTTC. The chain recombines TRBV4-1 with TRBJ2-7; D remains ambiguous. V lost 0 bases and J lost 4, with 13 bases in between. Germline V gene sequence: CDR1 MGHRA, CDR2 YSYEKL. The CDR3 sequence is 15 residues long.

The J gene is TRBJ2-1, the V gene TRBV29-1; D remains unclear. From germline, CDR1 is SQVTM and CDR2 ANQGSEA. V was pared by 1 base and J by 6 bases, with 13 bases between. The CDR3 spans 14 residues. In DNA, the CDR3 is TGCAGCGTTGAAGTATCACCCCACCCCAATGAGCAGTTCTTC. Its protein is CSVEVSPHPNEQFF.

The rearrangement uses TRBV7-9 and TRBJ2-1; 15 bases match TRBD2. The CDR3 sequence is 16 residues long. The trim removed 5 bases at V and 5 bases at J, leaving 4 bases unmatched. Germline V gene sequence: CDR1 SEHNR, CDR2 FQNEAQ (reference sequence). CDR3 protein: CASSGTSGRLNNEQFF. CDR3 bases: TGTGCCAGCAGCGGGACTAGCGGGAGGCTGAACAATGAGCAGTTCTTC.

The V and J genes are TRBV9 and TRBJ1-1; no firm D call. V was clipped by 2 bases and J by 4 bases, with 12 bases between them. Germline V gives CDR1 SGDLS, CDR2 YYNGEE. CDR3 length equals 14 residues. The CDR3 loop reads CASSVSSTGTEAFF. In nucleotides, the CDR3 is TGTGCCAGCAGCGTCTCTTCGACGGGCACTGAAGCTTTCTTT.

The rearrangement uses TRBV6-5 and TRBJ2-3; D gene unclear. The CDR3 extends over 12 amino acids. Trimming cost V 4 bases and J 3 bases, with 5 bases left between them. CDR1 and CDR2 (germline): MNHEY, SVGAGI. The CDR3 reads CASSFGTDTQYF. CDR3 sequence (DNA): TGTGCCAGCAGTTTCGGGACAGATACGCAGTATTTT.

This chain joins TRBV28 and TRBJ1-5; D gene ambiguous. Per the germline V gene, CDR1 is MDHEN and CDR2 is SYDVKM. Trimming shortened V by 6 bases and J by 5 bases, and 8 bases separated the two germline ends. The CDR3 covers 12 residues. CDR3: CASREVDQPQHF. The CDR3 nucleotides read TGTGCCAGCAGGGAGGTCGATCAGCCCCAGCATTTT.

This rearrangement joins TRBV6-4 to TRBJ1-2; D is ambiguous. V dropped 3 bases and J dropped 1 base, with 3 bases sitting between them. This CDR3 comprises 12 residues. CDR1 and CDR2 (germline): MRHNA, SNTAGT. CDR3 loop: CASSEGNYGYTF. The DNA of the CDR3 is TGTGCCAGCAGTGAGGGTAACTATGGCTACACCTTC.